Sequencing of this TCR beta chain was carried out in a study of glioma-infiltrating T cells. Overall study results and limits: Tissue and blood shared very few CDR3 sequences. Gliomas, especially low-grade, showed above-expected tissue-blood divergence; non-neoplastic patients showed below.

CDR3 length: 14 residues. CDR1 is SEHNR and CDR2 is FQNEAQ in the germline V gene (reference sequence). About this clonotype itself: Its target is not known. A much larger clonotype is one base distant, so this may be a read error.

The iRepertoire nested amplicon-rescue multiplex PCR amplified TCR alpha and beta CDR3s from RNA. Input was roughly 95-400 ng of tissue mRNA or PBMC total RNA. In TCRdb, the multiplex PCR reads were re-called with MiXCR into one record per CDR3 protein. Among about 110,000 distinct CDR3 sequences listed, less than 30% were seen once. The receptor's source is a human donor with low-grade glioma or glioblastoma, undergoing nonglioma brain surgery, or in good health (not recorded which). J is TRBJ1-2 and V is TRBV7-9; 8 nucleotides line up with TRBD1. The material sequenced was glioma tissue, nonneoplastic brain tissue, or PBMCs (not recorded which). The CDR3 reads CASGLVGQGAGYTF. The DNA for the CDR3 is TGTGCCAGCGGCTTAGTTGGGCAGGGGGCTGGCTACACCTTC. Using reference TRBV7-9 and TRBJ1-2 for the parts outside the CDR3, the full variable domain is DTGVSQNPRHKITKRGQNVTFRCDPISEHNRLYWYRQTLGQGPEFLTYFQNEAQLEKSRLLSDRFSAERPKGSFSTLEIQRTEQGDSAMYLCASGLVGQGAGYTFGSGTRLTVV.